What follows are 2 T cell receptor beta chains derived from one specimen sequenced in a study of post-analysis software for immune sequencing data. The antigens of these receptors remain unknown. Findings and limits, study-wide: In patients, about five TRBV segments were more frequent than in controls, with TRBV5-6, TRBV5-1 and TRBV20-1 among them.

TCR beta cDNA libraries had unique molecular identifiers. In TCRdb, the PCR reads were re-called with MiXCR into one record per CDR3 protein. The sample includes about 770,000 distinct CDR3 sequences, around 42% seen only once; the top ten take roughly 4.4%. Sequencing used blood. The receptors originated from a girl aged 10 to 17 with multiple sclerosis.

As DNA, the CDR3 is TGTGCCAGCAGTCCCTCGGGACAGGGGGCATCCGGGGCCAACGTCCTGACTTTC. This codes for CASSPSGQGASGANVLTF. The chain recombines TRBV12-3 or TRBV12-4 with TRBJ2-6; TRBD1 agrees at 12 bases. The CDR3 runs to 18 residues. The junction had 9 bases not matched to a gene; V was cut back by 5 bases and J by 4 bases.

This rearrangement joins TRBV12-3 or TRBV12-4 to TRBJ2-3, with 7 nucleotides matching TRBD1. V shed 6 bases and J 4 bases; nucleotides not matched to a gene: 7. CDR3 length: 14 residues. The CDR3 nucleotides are TGTGCCAGCAGCCCAGGACAGGTAGCAGATACGCAGTATTTT. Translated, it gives CASSPGQVADTQYF.